This TCR beta chain comes out of a study of shared clonotypes between healthy human individuals. Study results and limitations: Generation of non-shared clonotypes was less probable than generation of clonotypes shared by all four donors. Larger estimated richness was generally recorded for naive subsets relative to memory subsets. Around 5% of naive CD4 clonotypes were common to several donors.

Libraries were prepared by immunoSEQ multiplex PCR; TCRdb keeps only in-frame clonotypes and omits some of them. The sample records about 1.1 million clones, about 80% being singletons. Donation came from healthy HIV-negative adults that had no recent acute infections or vaccinations. Germline values: CDR1 SGHNT, CDR2 YYREEE (reference sequence). Trimming cost V 1 base and J 1 base, with 11 bases left between them. CDR3 length: 16 amino acids. Comments on this clone: Its antigen is not identified.

The V and J genes are TRBV5-4 and TRBJ2-2, with D possibly matching TRBD2 (6 bases). The sequenced material came from memory CD4+ T cells from PBMCs. This sample's subset: CD45RA-negative fraction. This sequence was found in a man aged 18 to 29 in good health. Some clones in this sample may be carry-over from other donors' samples. The CDR3 DNA reads as TGTGCCAGCAGCTTGTTTAGTAGCGGGAACACCGGGGAGCTGTTTTTT. This sequence encodes CASSLFSSGNTGELFF.